This T cell receptor beta chain emerged from a study of T cell changes during pregnancy in multiple sclerosis. Between the trimmed V and J ends, which lost 0 bases and 2 bases, there was a span of 11 bases. CDR3 length: 15 residues. The V gene's germline CDR1 is SGDLS and CDR2 YYNGEE. This table comes from immunoSEQ multiplex PCR, and its TCRdb copy is limited to in-frame clones, with some not included. Of fewer than 20,000 clones listed, about nine tenths were seen once; the top ten hold 13%. The receptor's source is a female donor in good health, enrolled as a control in a pregnancy study. This sample comprised CD8+ T cells from peripheral blood mononuclear cells, obtained in the third trimester of pregnancy. The chain has TRBV9 and TRBJ1-2; the D gene is possibly TRBD1 (5 bases). The CDR3 is CASSVAQVGNYGYTF. Here the CDR3 DNA reads TGTGCCAGCAGCGTAGCACAGGTGGGCAACTATGGCTACACCTTC.